This section outlines one T cell receptor (beta chain) sequence together with its context. These data are taken from a study of control samples from healthy donors and cancer patients. The ends lost 7 bases at V and 6 bases at J; junction bases unmatched: 6. The CDR3 consists of 12 residues. Looked up from germline, CDR1 is SQVTM and CDR2 is ANQGSEA. The method was immunoSEQ multiplex PCR; TCRdb's version includes in-frame clones alone and lacks a portion of them. The sample consists of around 200,000 clones, around 94% of them appearing once. The TCR comes from a man aged 50 or older in good health. The source material was blood. The V gene is TRBV29-1, the J gene TRBJ2-5; 9 bases are shared with TRBD1. CDR3 loop: CSGDRDGKTQYF. For the CDR3, the DNA is TGCAGCGGGGACAGGGACGGGAAGACCCAGTACTTC. The complete variable domain, with remaining parts taken from reference TRBV29-1 and TRBJ2-5, reads SAVISQKPSRDICQRGTSLTIQCQVDSQVTMMFWYRQQPGQSLTLIATANQGSEATYESGFVIDKFPISRPNLTFSTLTVSNMSPEDSSIYLCSGDRDGKTQYFGPGTRLLVL.